This T cell receptor (beta chain) appears in the sequencing data of a study of identical twins. Study-wide results and limits: Fewer insertions were carried by abundant cord blood beta clonotypes, but none was seen in memory repertoires.

From the 5' RACE reads, TCRdb called clonotypes with MiXCR, one entry per CDR3 protein. Here the sample spans some 730,000 distinct CDR3 sequences, around a sixth being singletons. With regard to this clonotype: Its target is unknown.

The germline gives CDR1 SEHNR, CDR2 FQNEAQ (reference sequence). After removal of 5 bases from V and 0 bases from J, the junction contained 10 bases not matched to a gene. The CDR3 runs to 17 residues. These data were also reused for a study on T cells expressing NK-cell markers. That paper states: Just one sequenced donor of eight was HCMV-seronegative, while seven were seropositive. The contribution of dominant NKG2C+ clonotypes to CD8+ T cells in about 6 donors was about 1.0-7.0%.

The sequence derives from a woman aged 18 to 35 in good health. The rearrangement joins TRBV7-9 to TRBJ2-1; 7 bases are a match to TRBD1. What was sequenced was PBMCs. The CDR3 region has the DNA TGTGCCAGCAGCCGAACATCCAGGGACAGCTCCTACAATGAGCAGTTCTTC. Its protein is CASSRTSRDSSYNEQFF. Full variable domain (outside the CDR3, taken from reference TRBV7-9 and TRBJ2-1): DTGVSQNPRHKITKRGQNVTFRCDPISEHNRLYWYRQTLGQGPEFLTYFQNEAQLEKSRLLSDRFSAERPKGSFSTLEIQRTEQGDSAMYLCASSRTSRDSSYNEQFFGPGTRLTVL.